These T cell receptor beta chains were read from a single sample in a study of shared clonotypes between healthy human individuals. Libraries were prepared by immunoSEQ multiplex PCR; TCRdb keeps only in-frame clonotypes and omits some of them. The table shows approximately 2.3 million clones, with about 92% occurring only once. The sequenced material came from naive CD4+ T cells from PBMCs. The source of these receptors is a man between 18 and 29 years old in good health. Some clones in this sample may be carry-over from other donors' samples. The CDR3 runs from the conserved cysteine through the conserved F or W. A D gene is named only where the DNA matches it firmly. Size values are once, few and many counts, or a class for expanded clones, and some rows have none.

length	D	size	V	J	CDR3	DNA
15	.	.	TRBV5-4	TRBJ2-2	CASSRRGVDTGELFF	TGTGCCAGCAGCCGCCGGGGAGTAGACACCGGGGAGCTGTTTTTT
16	.	.	TRBV7-9	TRBJ1-2	CASSLASPHIDYGYTF	TGTGCCAGCAGCTTAGCCTCTCCCCATATAGACTATGGCTACACCTTC
13	.	.	TRBV6-6	TRBJ2-3	CASRWDLTDTQYF	TGTGCCAGCAGATGGGACTTAACAGATACGCAGTATTTT
13	.	few	TRBV10-3	TRBJ1-5	CAIRAHSNQPQHF	TGTGCCATCAGGGCACATAGCAATCAGCCCCAGCATTTT
16	.	.	TRBV5-1	TRBJ2-7	CASSLKTVRSWDEQYF	TGCGCCAGCAGCTTAAAGACAGTGCGGTCCTGGGACGAGCAGTACTTC
15	.	.	TRBV18	TRBJ1-3	CASSDLAGLGNTIYF	TGTGCCAGCTCGGACCTCGCAGGGCTGGGAAACACCATATATTTT
14	TRBD2	.	TRBV19	TRBJ2-3	CASATSGVTDTQYF	TGTGCCAGCGCTACTAGCGGGGTCACAGATACGCAGTATTTT
12	.	.	TRBV28	TRBJ2-7	CASSPAAYEQYF	TGTGCCAGCAGCCCCGCCGCCTACGAGCAGTACTTC
14	TRBD2	.	TRBV7-2	TRBJ2-2	CASSPRLAGGELFF	TGTGCCAGCAGCCCAAGACTAGCGGGAGGGGAGCTGTTTTTT
15	.	.	TRBV7-9	TRBJ1-1	CASSLIGQGGTEAFF	TGTGCCAGCAGCTTAATAGGCCAGGGAGGTACTGAAGCTTTCTTT
16	TRBD1	.	TRBV10-3	TRBJ2-1	CAISGRTGVFYNEQFF	TGTGCCATCAGTGGGCGGACAGGGGTCTTTTACAATGAGCAGTTCTTC
13	.	.	TRBV5-6	TRBJ2-7	CASSLGPIGEQYF	TGTGCCAGCAGCCTGGGGCCGATCGGCGAGCAGTACTTC
12	.	.	TRBV6-1	TRBJ2-7	CASSVQKYEQYF	TGTGCCAGCAGTGTTCAAAAATACGAGCAGTACTTC
18	.	.	TRBV5-4	TRBJ2-6	CASSLGDRGAAGANVLTF	TGTGCCAGCAGCTTGGGGGACCGGGGGGCAGCCGGGGCCAACGTCCTGACTTTC
16	TRBD1	.	TRBV5-1	TRBJ1-1	CASSLGQGAMNTEAFF	TGCGCCAGCAGCTTGGGACAGGGGGCAATGAACACTGAAGCTTTCTTT
15	.	.	TRBV6-6	TRBJ1-2	CASSYSGTAYYGYTF	TGTGCCAGCAGTTACTCGGGGACGGCGTACTATGGCTACACCTTC
16	TRBD2	.	TRBV5-1	TRBJ2-5	CASSFLGLEVSETQYF	TGCGCCAGCAGCTTCTTGGGACTAGAGGTGTCCGAGACCCAGTACTTC
15	.	.	TRBV7-2	TRBJ2-7	CASSSLGGVVHEQYF	TGTGCCAGCAGCTCCCTTGGGGGAGTGGTCCACGAGCAGTACTTC
15	.	.	TRBV5-3	TRBJ2-3	CARISGGTTPDTQYF	TGTGCCAGAATAAGCGGCGGGACGACCCCAGATACGCAGTATTTT
14	.	.	TRBV11-2	TRBJ2-1	CASSLIKSPLEQFF	TGTGCCAGCAGCTTAATTAAAAGCCCCCTTGAGCAGTTCTTC
13	.	once	TRBV19	TRBJ1-1	CASSMDAGAEAFF	TGTGCCAGTAGTATGGACGCGGGCGCTGAAGCTTTCTTT
12	.	.	TRBV5-1	TRBJ2-5	CASSVSQETQYF	TGCGCCAGCAGCGTGTCCCAAGAGACCCAGTACTTC
16	.	.	TRBV5-6	TRBJ2-7	CASSLYSTRIVYEQYF	TGTGCCAGCAGCTTGTACTCGACTAGAATCGTCTACGAGCAGTACTTC
15	TRBD1	.	TRBV28	TRBJ1-4	CASTDRGRSNEKLFF	TGTGCCAGCACGGACAGGGGGCGTTCTAATGAAAAACTGTTTTTT
12	.	.	TRBV5-4	TRBJ2-7	CASSLVGDEQYF	TGTGCCAGCAGCTTGGTCGGGGACGAGCAGTACTTC
13	.	.	TRBV6-1	TRBJ2-3	CASTQPSTDTQYF	TGTGCCAGCACCCAACCTAGCACAGATACGCAGTATTTT
10	.	.	TRBV28	TRBJ1-1	CASSLTEAFF	TGTGCCAGCAGTTTAACTGAAGCTTTCTTT
16	.	.	TRBV21-1	TRBJ2-1	CASSMATSGSYNEQFF	TGTGCCAGCAGCATGGCGACTAGCGGATCCTACAATGAGCAGTTCTTC
11	.	.	TRBV29-1	TRBJ2-7	CSVLLQPEQYF	TGCAGCGTTCTCCTTCAGCCCGAGCAGTACTTC
13	.	.	TRBV7-9	TRBJ2-3	CASSAGPVDTQYF	TGTGCCAGCAGCGCAGGGCCGGTCGACACGCAGTATTTT
15	.	few	TRBV6-1	TRBJ1-2	CASSADGRANYGYTF	TGTGCCAGCAGTGCGGACGGCAGAGCGAACTATGGCTACACCTTC
15	TRBD1	.	TRBV18	TRBJ2-3	CASSPQGVAADTQYF	TGTGCCAGCTCACCCCAGGGGGTCGCGGCAGATACGCAGTATTTT
14	TRBD2	once	TRBV28	TRBJ2-3	CASSLAGSTDTQYF	TGTGCCAGCAGTCTAGCGGGGAGCACAGATACGCAGTATTTT
14	TRBD1	.	TRBV7-2	TRBJ1-1	CASRSGTGGTEAFF	TGTGCCAGCAGATCCGGGACAGGGGGCACTGAAGCTTTCTTT
14	TRBD1	.	TRBV6-1	TRBJ1-2	CASVAREGAYGYTF	TGTGCCAGCGTTGCTAGGGAGGGGGCCTATGGCTACACCTTC
13	.	.	TRBV7-9	TRBJ2-3	CASSGGGGDTQYF	TGTGCCAGCAGCGGGGGAGGGGGAGATACGCAGTATTTT
15	TRBD1	.	TRBV18	TRBJ2-5	CASSPPTGKQETQYF	TGTGCCAGCTCACCCCCGACAGGGAAGCAAGAGACCCAGTACTTC
14	.	.	TRBV4-1	TRBJ1-1	CASSQDRMNTEAFF	TGCGCCAGCAGCCAAGACAGAATGAACACTGAAGCTTTCTTT
18	TRBD1	.	TRBV7-9	TRBJ2-5	CASSPVTGQGAPGETQYF	TGTGCCAGCAGCCCGGTGACCGGACAGGGGGCTCCAGGGGAGACCCAGTACTTC
16	TRBD1	.	TRBV6-1	TRBJ2-7	CASSEARTGIAYEQYF	TGTGCCAGCAGTGAAGCACGGACAGGTATCGCTTACGAGCAGTACTTC
12	.	.	TRBV30	TRBJ2-7	CAWSRSDRPWNF	TGTGCCTGGAGTCGGTCAGACAGGCCTTGGAACTTC
14	TRBD1	.	TRBV5-1	TRBJ2-2	CASSLDRGTGELFF	TGCGCCAGCAGCTTGGACAGGGGTACCGGGGAGCTGTTTTTT
15	.	.	TRBV5-1	TRBJ2-3	CASSFRVQNTDTQYF	TGCGCCAGCAGCTTTCGTGTACAGAACACAGATACGCAGTATTTT
15	TRBD2	.	TRBV4-3	TRBJ2-7	CASSQDLAGVYEQYF	TGCGCCAGCAGCCAAGACCTAGCGGGAGTCTACGAGCAGTACTTC
12	.	.	TRBV10-3	TRBJ2-2	CAINPGVGELFF	TGTGCCATTAACCCGGGGGTCGGGGAGCTGTTTTTT
14	TRBD1	.	TRBV2	TRBJ1-4	CASDVTGGREKLFF	TGTGCCAGCGATGTGACAGGGGGACGGGAAAAACTGTTTTTT
14	.	.	TRBV5-1	TRBJ1-1	CASSGRQANTEAFF	TGCGCCAGCAGCGGGAGACAGGCAAACACTGAAGCTTTCTTT
13	.	.	TRBV28	TRBJ2-7	CASSSIARGEQYF	TGTGCCAGCAGTTCGATTGCCAGGGGGGAACAGTACTTC
15	TRBD1	.	TRBV5-6	TRBJ1-1	CASSPQQGWGGEAFF	TGTGCCAGCAGCCCTCAACAGGGGTGGGGTGGTGAAGCTTTCTTT